This T cell receptor (beta chain) was sequenced for a study of blood T cells in healthy people across ages. Study results and limitations: Getting older went along with TCR beta diversity per million T cells dropping roughly linearly. No conclusive comparison of naive versus antigen-experienced cells was possible with unsorted PBMCs.

For the second PCR, which ran for roughly 6 to 12 cycles, a sample-barcoded 5' primer and a J-beta primer mix were used. Via MiXCR, TCRdb re-called the 5' RACE reads, giving one row per CDR3 protein. The repertoire holds 790,000 or so distinct CDR3 sequences, with 56% as singletons. The CDR3 is 17 amino acids. Germline CDR1 reads KGHSH; CDR2 reads LQKENI. V lost 7 bases and J lost 1, with 22 bases in between. Russia was home to the donors, healthy Caucasian individuals aged about 6 to 90. This clonotype showed up just a few times. Its antigen is undetermined. The chain has TRBV18 and TRBJ2-5, with TRBD2 as a possible D gene (5 bases). Source material: blood. This sequence originates from a man in his forties in good health. The CDR3 DNA reads as TGTGCCAGCTTCCCTGTCGGGGTCGGACGACTCCAAGAGACCCAGTACTTC. It is translated as CASFPVGVGRLQETQYF. The full variable domain, rest sourced from reference TRBV18 and TRBJ2-5, is NAGVMQNPRHLVRRRGQEARLRCSPMKGHSHVYWYRQLPEEGLKFMVYLQKENIIDESGMPKERFSAEFPKEGPSILRIQQVVRGDSAAYFCASFPVGVGRLQETQYFGPGTRLLVL.